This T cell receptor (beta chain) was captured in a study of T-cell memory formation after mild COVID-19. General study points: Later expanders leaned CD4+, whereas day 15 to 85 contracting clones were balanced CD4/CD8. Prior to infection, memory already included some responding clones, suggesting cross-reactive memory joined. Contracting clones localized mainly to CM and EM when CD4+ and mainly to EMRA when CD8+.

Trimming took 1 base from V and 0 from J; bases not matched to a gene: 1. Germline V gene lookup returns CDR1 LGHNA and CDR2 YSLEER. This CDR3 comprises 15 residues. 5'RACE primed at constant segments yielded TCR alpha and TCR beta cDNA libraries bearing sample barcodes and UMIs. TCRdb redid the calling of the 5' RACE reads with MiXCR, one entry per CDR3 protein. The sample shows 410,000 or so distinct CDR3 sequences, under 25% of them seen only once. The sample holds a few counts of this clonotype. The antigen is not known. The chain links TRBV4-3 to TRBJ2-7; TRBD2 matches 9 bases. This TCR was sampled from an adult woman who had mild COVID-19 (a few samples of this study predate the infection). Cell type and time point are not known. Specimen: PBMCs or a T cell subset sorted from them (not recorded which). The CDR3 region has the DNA TGCGCCAGCAGCCAAGGTAGCGGGAGCTCCTACGAGCAGTACTTC. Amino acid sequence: CASSQGSGSSYEQYF.